The 8 T cell receptor beta chains given below trace back to one sample, sequenced in a study of T cell responses to AZD1222 COVID-19 vaccine. Repertoires were generated with immunoSEQ multiplex PCR, while TCRdb's copy carries only in-frame clones and drops some. The sample carries 120,000 or so clones, around 91% recorded once. Specimen: peripheral blood, collected on day 0 of AZD1222 vaccination. The receptors were gathered from an adult in good health.

The chain joins TRBV4-1 to TRBJ1-6; no clear D gene. CDR1 is MGHRA and CDR2 is YSYEKL in the germline V gene. Trimming took off 2 bases at V and 9 bases at J, with 14 bases between the two ends. This CDR3 contains 15 residues. The CDR3 reads CASSQTAFSGSPLHF. The CDR3 nucleotides are TGCGCCAGCAGCCAAACCGCCTTCTCAGGTTCACCCCTCCACTTT.

This chain connects TRBV5-4 to TRBJ1-6; D remains unclear. The germline V and J ends were trimmed by 4 bases and 6 bases, with 11 bases remaining between them. The CDR3 loop spans 14 amino acids. Germline loops: CDR1 SGHNT, CDR2 YYREEE (reference sequence). CDR3 DNA: TGTGCCAGCAGCCGGGATGTTTCTAATTCACCCCTCCACTTT. It codes for CASSRDVSNSPLHF.

This chain links TRBV30 with TRBJ1-5; a weak D match, TRBD1 (5 bases). Germline CDR1 and CDR2: GTSNPN and SVGIG (reference sequence). The V end was cut by 3 bases, the J end by 3 bases, with 9 bases between. This CDR3 is built from 13 residues. Here the CDR3 DNA reads TGTGCCTGGAGGGGCAGGGACAATCAGCCCCAGCATTTT. It encodes CAWRGRDNQPQHF.

The chain has TRBV5-8 and TRBJ2-5, with 8 bases lining up with TRBD1. The J segment lost 0 bases and the V segment lost 6 bases, leaving 1 base of the junction unmatched. Germline CDR1 SGHTS, CDR2 YDEGEE. The CDR3 is 13 residues long. The CDR3 region is CASNRGYQETQYF. DNA of the CDR3: TGTGCCAGCAACAGGGGGTACCAAGAGACCCAGTACTTC.

This clone came up a few times. This sequence joins TRBV15 and TRBJ1-1; D not resolved. Trimming removed 3 bases from V and 0 bases from J, with 5 bases in between. From germline, CDR1 is LNHNV and CDR2 YYDKDF (reference sequence). The CDR3 is 13 residues long. CDR3: CATSSKLNTEAFF. Here the CDR3 DNA reads TGTGCCACCAGCAGCAAGTTGAACACTGAAGCTTTCTTT.

This chain connects TRBV10-3 to TRBJ1-2; 8 nucleotides agree with TRBD1. The ends lost 6 bases at V and 8 bases at J; junction bases unmatched: 11. The CDR3 spans 14 residues. CDR1 and CDR2 from the germline V gene are ENHRY and SYGVKD. Here the CDR3 reads CAISATGAAGGYTF. The CDR3 coding sequence is TGTGCCATCAGCGCGACAGGGGCCGCAGGCGGCTACACCTTC.

The genes are TRBV21-1 and TRBJ1-1; the D call TRBD1 from the table was never checked on the DNA. TRBV21-1 is deemed a pseudogene. There are 19 residues in the CDR3. The CDR3 DNA is TGTGCCAGCAGCAAGGCCCCCCTACAGACAGGGGCGACGAACACTGAAGCTTTCTTT. It is translated as CASSKAPLQTGATNTEAFF.

The V and J genes are TRBV2 and TRBJ1-2; no clear D gene. Germline values: CDR1 SNHLY, CDR2 FYNNEI. Trimming removed 8 bases at V and 4 bases at J, with 17 bases between. There are 14 residues in the CDR3. The CDR3 sequence is CASSRDRGIYGYTF. CDR3 coding DNA: TGTGCCAGCTCCCGGGATCGGGGAATCTATGGCTACACCTTC.